The sequence of this T cell receptor (beta chain) was determined in a study of CDR3 diversity in severe acne. This clonotype was seen many times. V gave up 7 bases and J gave up 3 bases, with 19 bases separating them. The germline gives CDR1 SGHTA, CDR2 FQGNSA. This CDR3 has 15 amino acids. Each CDR3 protein gets one entry after TCRdb re-called the PCR reads with MiXCR. The table includes more than 85,000 distinct CDR3 sequences, less than 65% detected once. The specimen was blood. The origin of this receptor is a male donor with severe acne vulgaris. This rearrangement joins TRBV7-2 to TRBJ2-7, with a weak D call TRBD2 (5 bases). The DNA of the CDR3 is TGTGCCAGCACCCCGACGTCGGGATTTCACTACGAGCAGTACTTC. This translates into CASTPTSGFHYEQYF.